This T cell receptor beta chain appears in the sequencing data of a study of blood T cell repertoires in COVID-19. Profiled with immunoSEQ multiplex PCR; TCRdb holds only in-frame clones, not every one. The table includes 150,000 or so clones, around 85% detected once. The sample comprised PBMCs or T cells enriched from blood (not recorded which). This receptor was taken from a man aged 50 to 59 who had recovered from COVID-19.

In nucleotides, the CDR3 is TGTGCCAGTAGTAGGCGGGACGGACTCTCCTACGAGCAGTACTTC. Protein: CASSRRDGLSYEQYF. This rearrangement joins TRBV19 to TRBJ2-7, with D possibly matching TRBD2 (6 bases). The germline V gene encodes CDR1 LNHDA and CDR2 SQIVND (reference sequence). CDR3 size: 15 residues. V was clipped by 4 bases and J by 0 bases, with 13 bases between them.